The 5 T cell receptor beta chains in this list originate from one sample, sequenced in a study of cytomegalovirus exposure and HLA in healthy donors listed by TCRdb under 2017. Library preparation employed the immunoSEQ multiplex PCR assay. This immuneACCESS table, as held by TCRdb, lists in-frame sequences with V and J called but not all clones. Of the missing ones, under half trace to an unresolved V gene in checked studies; the others have no known cause. The sample table contains over 250,000 clones; only one count was recorded for approximately 86% of them. The top ten clonotypes cover roughly 0.99% of the sample. The sequenced sample was PBMCs. These receptors were taken from a woman aged 18-29 years in good health and CMV-seronegative.

CDR3 sequence: CASSADRGSYEQYF. The CDR3 nucleotides are TGTGCCAGCAGCGCCGACAGGGGTTCCTACGAGCAGTACTTC. The chain uses TRBV7-9 and TRBJ2-7, with TRBD1 matching 8 bases. The ends lost 5 bases at V and 1 base at J; junction bases unmatched: 4. CDR3 length equals 14 residues. Germline V gives CDR1 SEHNR, CDR2 FQNEAQ (reference sequence).

CDR3 in amino acids: CASSIGTREQYF. The CDR3 region has the DNA TGTGCCAGTAGTATCGGGACTCGAGAGCAGTACTTC. The genes are TRBV19 and TRBJ2-7; weak D call: TRBD2 (6 bases). The V gene's germline CDR1 is LNHDA and CDR2 SQIVND (reference sequence). The CDR3 sequence is 12 residues long. With 3 bases removed from V and 7 bases from J, the gap between germline ends came to 10 bases.

The rearrangement links TRBV4-1 to TRBJ1-1, with a weak D call TRBD1 (5 bases). Trimming cost V 2 bases and J 6 bases, with 16 bases left between them. This CDR3 has 15 amino acids. Germline CDR1 and CDR2: MGHRA and YSYEKL. The DNA of the CDR3 is TGCGCCAGCAGCCAATTATTGCGGGGCAAGGCTGAAGCTTTCTTT. Protein: CASSQLLRGKAEAFF.

The J gene is TRBJ1-2, the V gene TRBV15; D call uncertain. V lost 0 bases to trimming and J lost 2 bases, with 13 bases between them. Germline V CDR1 and CDR2: LNHNV, YYDKDF (reference sequence). The CDR3 sequence is 16 residues long. The CDR3 DNA reads TGTGCCACCAGCAGAGATTATAATACAGAAAACTATGGCTACACCTTC. Translating gives CATSRDYNTENYGYTF.

This clone occurred once. The chain couples TRBV9 to TRBJ1-6, with D tentatively TRBD1 (5 bases). V was trimmed by 0 bases and J by 7 bases, leaving 17 bases between them. The CDR3 length is 17 residues. The V gene's germline CDR1 is SGDLS and CDR2 YYNGEE. CDR3 loop: CASSVEPGGGLNSPLHF. CDR3 coding DNA: TGTGCCAGCAGCGTAGAGCCCGGGGGGGGGTTAAATTCACCCCTCCACTTT. The variable domain in full, with the rest retrieved from reference TRBV9 and TRBJ1-6, is DSGVTQTPKHLITATGQRVTLRCSPRSGDLSVYWYQQSLDQGLQFLIQYYNGEERAKGNILERFSAQQFPDLHSELNLSSLELGDSALYFCASSVEPGGGLNSPLHFGNGTRLTVT.